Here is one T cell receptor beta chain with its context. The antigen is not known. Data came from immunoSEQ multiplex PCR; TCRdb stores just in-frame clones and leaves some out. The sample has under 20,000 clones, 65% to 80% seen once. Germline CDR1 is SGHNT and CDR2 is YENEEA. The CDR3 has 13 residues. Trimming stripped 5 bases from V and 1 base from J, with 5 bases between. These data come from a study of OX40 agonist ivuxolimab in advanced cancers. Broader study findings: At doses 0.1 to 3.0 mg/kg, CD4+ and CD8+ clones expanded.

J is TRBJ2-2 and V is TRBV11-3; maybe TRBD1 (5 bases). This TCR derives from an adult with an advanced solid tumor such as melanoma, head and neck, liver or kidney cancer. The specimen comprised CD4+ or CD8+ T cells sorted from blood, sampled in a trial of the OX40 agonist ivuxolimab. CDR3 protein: CASSQGNTGELFF. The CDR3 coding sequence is TGTGCCAGCAGCCAGGGGAACACCGGGGAGCTGTTTTTT.